Below, one T cell receptor (beta chain) is given with its context. The data were taken from a study of blood T cell repertoires in COVID-19. Source study methods: Nucleated cell counts were estimated from reference gene primer amplification. Generated by immunoSEQ multiplex PCR, the TCRdb table keeps only in-frame clones and is missing some. From that table come the V and J calls and clone size; the DNA was used to work out D and trimming. The profile shows nearly 85,000 clones, around 83% of them singletons. The CDR3 consists of 13 residues. The V gene's germline CDR1 is KGHDR and CDR2 SFDVKD. Deletions cut 5 bases from V and 5 bases from J, with 9 bases between.

This chain joins TRBV24-1 and TRBJ2-1, with TRBD2 as a possible D gene (5 bases). Sequencing input: peripheral blood. The TCR comes from an older woman with acute or convalescent COVID-19. The CDR3 nucleotides read TGTGCCACCAGTGTCCCGGGAAACAATGAGCAGTTCTTC. It yields the protein CATSVPGNNEQFF.